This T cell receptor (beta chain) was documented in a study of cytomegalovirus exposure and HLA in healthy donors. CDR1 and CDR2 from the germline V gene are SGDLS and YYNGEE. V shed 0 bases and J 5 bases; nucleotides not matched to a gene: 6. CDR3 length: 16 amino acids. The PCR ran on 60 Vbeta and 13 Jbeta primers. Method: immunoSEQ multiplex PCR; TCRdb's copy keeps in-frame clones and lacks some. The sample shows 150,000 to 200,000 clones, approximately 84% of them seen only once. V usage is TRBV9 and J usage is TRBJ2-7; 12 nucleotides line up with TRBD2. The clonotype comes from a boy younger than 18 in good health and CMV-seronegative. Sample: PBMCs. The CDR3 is CASSVVPSGRADEQYF. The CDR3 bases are TGTGCCAGCAGCGTAGTACCTAGCGGGAGGGCCGACGAGCAGTACTTC.